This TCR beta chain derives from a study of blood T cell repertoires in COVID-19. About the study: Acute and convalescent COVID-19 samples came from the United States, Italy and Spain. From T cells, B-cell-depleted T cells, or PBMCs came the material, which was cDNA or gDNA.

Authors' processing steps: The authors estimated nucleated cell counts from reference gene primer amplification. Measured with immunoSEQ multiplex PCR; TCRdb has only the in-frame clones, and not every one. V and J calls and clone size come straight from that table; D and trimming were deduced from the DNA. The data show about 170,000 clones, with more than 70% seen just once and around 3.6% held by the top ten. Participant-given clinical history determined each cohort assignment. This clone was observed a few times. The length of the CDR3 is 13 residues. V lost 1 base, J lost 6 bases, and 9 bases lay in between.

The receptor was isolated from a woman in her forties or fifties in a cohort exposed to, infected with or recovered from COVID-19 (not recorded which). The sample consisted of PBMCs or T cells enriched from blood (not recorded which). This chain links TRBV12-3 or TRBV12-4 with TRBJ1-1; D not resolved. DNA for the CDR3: TGTGCCAGCAGTTTAGGAGGGTGGGCTGAAGCTTTCTTT. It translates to CASSLGGWAEAFF.